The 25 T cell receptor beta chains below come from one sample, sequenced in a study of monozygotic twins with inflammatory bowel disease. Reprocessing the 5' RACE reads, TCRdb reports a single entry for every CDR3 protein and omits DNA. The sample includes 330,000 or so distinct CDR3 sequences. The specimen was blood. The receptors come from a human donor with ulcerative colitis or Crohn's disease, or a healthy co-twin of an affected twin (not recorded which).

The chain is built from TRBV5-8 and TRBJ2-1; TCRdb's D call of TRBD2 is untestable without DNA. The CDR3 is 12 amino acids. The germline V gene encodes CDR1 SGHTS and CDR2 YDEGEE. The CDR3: CASTPAPWWPFF.

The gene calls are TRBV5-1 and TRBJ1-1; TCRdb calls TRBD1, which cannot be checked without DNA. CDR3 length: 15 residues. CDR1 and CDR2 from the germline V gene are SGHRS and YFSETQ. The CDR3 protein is CASSTGTGAGTEAFF.

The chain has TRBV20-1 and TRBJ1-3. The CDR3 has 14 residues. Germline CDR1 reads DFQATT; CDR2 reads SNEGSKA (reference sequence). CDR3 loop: CSASNGRSGNTIYF.

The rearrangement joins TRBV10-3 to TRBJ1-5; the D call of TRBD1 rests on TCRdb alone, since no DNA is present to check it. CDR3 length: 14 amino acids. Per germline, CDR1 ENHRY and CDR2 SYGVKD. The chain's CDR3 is CAISNSGRNQPQHF.

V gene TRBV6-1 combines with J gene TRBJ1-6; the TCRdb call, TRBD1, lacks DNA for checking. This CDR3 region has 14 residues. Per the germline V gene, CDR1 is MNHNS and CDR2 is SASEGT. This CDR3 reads CASSDTVSTHPGHF.

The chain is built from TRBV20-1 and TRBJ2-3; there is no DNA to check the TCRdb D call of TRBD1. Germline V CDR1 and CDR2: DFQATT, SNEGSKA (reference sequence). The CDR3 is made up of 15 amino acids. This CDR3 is CSARDRAVPTDTQYF.

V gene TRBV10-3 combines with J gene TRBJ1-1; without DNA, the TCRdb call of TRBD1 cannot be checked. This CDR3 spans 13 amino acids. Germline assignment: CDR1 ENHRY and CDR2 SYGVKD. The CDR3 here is CAIRSTGNTEAFF.

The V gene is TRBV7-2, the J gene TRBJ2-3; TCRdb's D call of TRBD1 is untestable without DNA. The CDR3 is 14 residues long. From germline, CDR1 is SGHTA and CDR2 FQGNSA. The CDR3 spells CASSWTVRTDTQYF.

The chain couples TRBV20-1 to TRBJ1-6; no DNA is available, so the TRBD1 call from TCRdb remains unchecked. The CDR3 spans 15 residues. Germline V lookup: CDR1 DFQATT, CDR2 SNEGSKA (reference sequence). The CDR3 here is CSARGTGGYNSPLHF.

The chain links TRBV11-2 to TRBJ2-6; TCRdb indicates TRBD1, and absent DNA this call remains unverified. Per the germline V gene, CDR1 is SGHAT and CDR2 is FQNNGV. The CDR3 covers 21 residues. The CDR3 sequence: CASSGRAYRDTQDSGANVLTF.

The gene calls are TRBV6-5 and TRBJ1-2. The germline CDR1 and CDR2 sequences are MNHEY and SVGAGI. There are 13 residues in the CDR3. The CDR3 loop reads CASSLLGAYGYTF.

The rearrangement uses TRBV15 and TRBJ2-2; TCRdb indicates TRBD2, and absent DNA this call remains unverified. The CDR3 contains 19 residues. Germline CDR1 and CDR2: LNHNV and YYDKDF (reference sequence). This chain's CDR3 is CATSRKRQLAGGPAGELFF. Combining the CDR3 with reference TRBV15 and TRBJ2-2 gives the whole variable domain DAMVIQNPRYQVTQFGKPVTLSCSQTLNHNVMYWYQQKSSQAPKLLFHYYDKDFNNEADTPDNFQSRRPNTSFCFLDIRSPGLGDTAMYLCATSRKRQLAGGPAGELFFGEGSRLTVL.

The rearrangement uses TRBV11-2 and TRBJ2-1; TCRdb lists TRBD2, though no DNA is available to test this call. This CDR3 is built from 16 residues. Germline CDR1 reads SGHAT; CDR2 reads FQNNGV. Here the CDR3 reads CASSLDGGSGHNEQFF. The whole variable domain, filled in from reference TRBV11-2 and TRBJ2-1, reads EAGVAQSPRYKIIEKRQSVAFWCNPISGHATLYWYQQILGQGPKLLIQFQNNGVVDDSQLPKDRFSAERLKGVDSTLKIQPAKLEDSAVYLCASSLDGGSGHNEQFFGPGTRLTVL.

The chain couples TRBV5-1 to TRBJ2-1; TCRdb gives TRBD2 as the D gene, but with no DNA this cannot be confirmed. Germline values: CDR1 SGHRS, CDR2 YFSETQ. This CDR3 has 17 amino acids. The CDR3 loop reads CASSLGAGQRRNNEQFF.

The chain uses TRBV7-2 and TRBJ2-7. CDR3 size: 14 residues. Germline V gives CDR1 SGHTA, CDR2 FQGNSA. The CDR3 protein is CASSLAPGFYEQYF.

This chain's CDR3 is CASSLLLTGELFF. The chain couples TRBV11-2 to TRBJ2-2. This CDR3 is built from 13 residues. Germline CDR1 SGHAT, CDR2 FQNNGV.

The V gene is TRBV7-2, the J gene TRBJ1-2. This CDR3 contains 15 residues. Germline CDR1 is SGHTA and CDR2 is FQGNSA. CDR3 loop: CASSLERASNYGYTF.

The CDR3 reads CASSLAMGKATEAFF. The rearrangement joins TRBV7-9 to TRBJ1-1. CDR1 is SEHNR and CDR2 is FQNEAQ in the germline V gene (reference sequence). The length of the CDR3 is 15 residues.

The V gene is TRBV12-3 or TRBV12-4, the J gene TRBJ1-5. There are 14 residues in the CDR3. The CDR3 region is CATTGGARNQPQHF.

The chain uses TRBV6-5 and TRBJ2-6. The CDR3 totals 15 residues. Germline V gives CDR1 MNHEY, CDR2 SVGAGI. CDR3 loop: CASSYGDSGANVLTF.

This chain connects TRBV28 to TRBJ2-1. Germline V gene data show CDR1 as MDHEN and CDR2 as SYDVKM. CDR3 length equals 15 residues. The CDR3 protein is CASSLERGYYNEQFF.

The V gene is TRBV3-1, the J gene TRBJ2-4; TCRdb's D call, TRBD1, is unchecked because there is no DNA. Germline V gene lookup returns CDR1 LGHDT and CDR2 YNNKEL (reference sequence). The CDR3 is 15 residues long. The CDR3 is CASSPGGRSKNIQYF.

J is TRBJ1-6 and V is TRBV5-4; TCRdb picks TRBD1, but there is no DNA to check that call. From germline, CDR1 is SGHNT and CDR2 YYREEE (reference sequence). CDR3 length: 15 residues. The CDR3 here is CASTPGGQTNSPLHF.

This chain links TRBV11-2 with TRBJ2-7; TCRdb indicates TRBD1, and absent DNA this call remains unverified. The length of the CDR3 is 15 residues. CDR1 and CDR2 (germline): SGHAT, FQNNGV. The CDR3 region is CASSSGQGIPYEQYF. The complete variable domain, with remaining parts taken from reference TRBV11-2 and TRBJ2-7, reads EAGVAQSPRYKIIEKRQSVAFWCNPISGHATLYWYQQILGQGPKLLIQFQNNGVVDDSQLPKDRFSAERLKGVDSTLKIQPAKLEDSAVYLCASSSGQGIPYEQYFGPGTRLTVT.

The CDR3 spells CSAYHNNEQFF. The chain joins TRBV29-1 to TRBJ2-1. Germline V gene sequence: CDR1 SQVTM, CDR2 ANQGSEA. The CDR3 has 11 amino acids.